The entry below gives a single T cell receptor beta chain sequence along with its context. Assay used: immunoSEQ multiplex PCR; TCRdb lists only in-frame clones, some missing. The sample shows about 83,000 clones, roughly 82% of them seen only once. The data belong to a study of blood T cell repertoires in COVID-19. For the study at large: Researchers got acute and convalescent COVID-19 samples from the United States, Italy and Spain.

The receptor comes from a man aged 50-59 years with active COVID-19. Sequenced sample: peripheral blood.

The CDR3 spells CASSTSSGSYEQYF. CDR3 DNA: TGTGCCAGCAGCACGTCTAGCGGGAGCTACGAGCAGTACTTC. The chain recombines TRBV5-6 with TRBJ2-7, with 10 bases matching TRBD2. Germline V gene data show CDR1 as SGHDT and CDR2 as YYEEEE. J gave up 3 bases and V 4 bases, and 4 bases lay outside the gene matches. CDR3 length equals 14 residues.